These 7 T cell receptor beta chains were sequenced from one sample in a study of Siglec-9 on CD8 T cells in melanoma. Sequenced by immunoSEQ multiplex PCR; TCRdb stores in-frame clones only, minus some. The repertoire holds roughly 30,000 clones, with about 80% as singletons. Sequencing was performed on Siglec-9- CD8+ T cells sorted from blood. All receptors come from a human donor in good health.

The gene calls are TRBV11-2 and TRBJ2-2; either TRBD1 or TRBD2 may fit D (5 bases each). The germline V gene encodes CDR1 SGHAT and CDR2 FQNNGV. Trimming removed 4 bases at V and 5 bases at J, with 14 bases between. The CDR3 runs to 15 residues. The CDR3 DNA reads TGTGCCAGCAGCTCCTCCAGGGAGATGACCGGGGAGCTGTTTTTT. Translation gives CASSSSREMTGELFF.

V usage is TRBV13 and J usage is TRBJ2-1; perhaps TRBD2 as D (7 bases). This CDR3 is 15 amino acids long. Looked up from germline, CDR1 is PRHDT and CDR2 is FYEKMQ (reference sequence). Trimming removed 1 base from V and 6 bases from J, with 13 bases in between. CDR3 loop: CASSLVGGAGNEQFF. The CDR3 coding sequence is TGTGCCAGCAGCTTAGTTGGGGGGGCCGGCAATGAGCAGTTCTTC.

This clone came up once. The chain carries TRBV19 and TRBJ2-1; 7 positions agree with TRBD2. V was pared by 1 base and J by 4 bases, with 4 bases of the junction left unmatched. CDR1 is LNHDA, CDR2 SQIVND, per germline (reference sequence). There are 15 residues in the CDR3. In nucleotides, the CDR3 is TGTGCCAGTAGTATAGGGACTAGTGAATACAATGAGCAGTTCTTC. Translation: CASSIGTSEYNEQFF.

The CDR3 spells CASSLYGQGAVGLRGYTF. The CDR3, as DNA: TGCGCCAGCAGCTTATACGGACAGGGGGCCGTGGGTTTGCGGGGCTACACCTTC. V is TRBV5-1 and J is TRBJ1-2; 11 nucleotides match TRBD1. The CDR3 runs to 18 residues. Germline V gene data show CDR1 as SGHRS and CDR2 as YFSETQ. The ends lost 2 bases at V and 8 bases at J; junction bases unmatched: 17.

The chain has TRBV7-9 and TRBJ2-3, with D unclear. The V end lost 5 bases, the J end lost 6 bases, and 18 bases lay between the germline ends. The germline V gene encodes CDR1 SEHNR and CDR2 FQNEAQ (reference sequence). The length of the CDR3 is 15 residues. The CDR3 sequence: CASSAPPPIEDTQYF. In DNA form, the CDR3 reads TGTGCCAGCAGCGCCCCCCCGCCAATAGAGGATACGCAGTATTTT.

The sample holds a few counts of this clone. The chain combines TRBV9 with TRBJ2-3; unclear D gene. The CDR3 length is 15 residues. Per germline, CDR1 SGDLS and CDR2 YYNGEE. V lost 2 bases and J 4 bases, leaving 14 bases between the germline ends. The CDR3 protein is CASSVDPLPSDTQYF. CDR3 nucleotide sequence: TGTGCCAGCAGCGTCGACCCGTTACCATCAGATACGCAGTATTTT.

The V and J genes are TRBV9 and TRBJ1-2; no firm D call. Trimming removed 0 bases at V and 3 bases at J, with 15 bases between. The germline V gene has CDR1 SGDLS and CDR2 YYNGEE. CDR3 length: 16 residues. In DNA form, the CDR3 reads TGTGCCAGCAGCGTAGCCCAGGAGCCGGTTGACTATGGCTACACCTTC. This translates into CASSVAQEPVDYGYTF.